The 21 T cell receptor beta chains in this list originate from one sample, sequenced in a study of regulatory T cells in long-lasting Graves disease. Investigators prepared the TCR beta libraries by applying iRepertoire HTBI primers and Arm-PCR of CDR3 regions. TCRdb reprocessed the multiplex PCR reads with MiXCR, giving one entry per CDR3 protein. The data hold hundreds of thousands of distinct CDR3 sequences, with approximately 23% observed a single time. Indicated time point: persistent/refractory GD, antithyroid drugs over 5 years with positive TRAb. TCR sequences were obtained from RNA taken from PBMCs. The starting material was peripheral blood mononuclear cells (PBMCs), obtained when the disease was refractory, from a patient treated with antithyroid drugs. These TCRs come from a female donor with Graves disease.

This clonotype has a count of ten or more. This CDR3 reads CASSFSDRGNTEAFF. In nucleotides, the CDR3 is TGCGCCAGCAGCTTCTCGGACAGGGGGAACACTGAAGCTTTCTTT. The chain recombines TRBV5-1 with TRBJ1-1; 9 nucleotides agree with TRBD1. The CDR3 is 15 residues long. The V and J ends lost 2 bases and 1 base, in that order; junction bases with no gene match: 3. Germline V gene lookup returns CDR1 SGHRS and CDR2 YFSETQ.

With respect to this clonotype: The conserved closing phenylalanine or tryptophan is absent in this CDR3, likely reflecting a read error. The chain carries TRBV27 and TRBJ1-1; D remains unclear. Per germline, CDR1 MNHEY and CDR2 SMNVEV (reference sequence). This CDR3 contains 13 residues. V was shortened by 6 bases and J by 1 base, with 9 bases between the two germline ends. CDR3 region: CASRLTANTEAFS. CDR3 bases: TGTGCCAGCAGACTTACAGCGAACACTGAAGCTTTCTCT.

This clonotype was observed a few times. V usage is TRBV19 and J usage is TRBJ2-7, with 8 bases identical to TRBD1. Germline V gives CDR1 LNHDA, CDR2 SQIVND (reference sequence). The trim removed 4 bases at V and 7 bases at J, leaving 12 bases unmatched. This CDR3 is 15 amino acids long. The CDR3 DNA follows: TGTGCCAGTAGTACTAACTCCAGGGGGCTGCAAGAGCAGTACTTC. This gives the protein CASSTNSRGLQEQYF.

Only one count was recorded for this clonotype. The V call is TRBV15, the J call TRBJ2-7; 7 nucleotides match TRBD2. The germline gives CDR1 LNHNV, CDR2 YYDKDF (reference sequence). There are 16 residues in the CDR3. Losses at the gene ends were 4 bases for V and 2 bases for J; bases not matched to a gene: 11. CDR3: CATSTLGGVVAYEQYF. Here the CDR3 DNA reads TGTGCCACCAGCACCCTGGGAGGGGTAGTCGCCTACGAGCAGTACTTC.

This chain connects TRBV11-2 to TRBJ2-6; D gene uncertain. V shed 6 bases and J shed 0 bases, with 6 bases lying between them. Germline V lookup: CDR1 SGHAT, CDR2 FQNNGV. The CDR3 sequence is 14 residues long. The CDR3, as DNA: TGTGCCAGCAGTCGACTCTCTGGGGCCAACGTCCTGACTTTC. This translates into CASSRLSGANVLTF.

On this clonotype: A much larger clone sits a single nucleotide away, making a read error possible. The genes are TRBV11-3 and TRBJ2-5, with 10 bases lining up with TRBD2. Germline CDR1 SGHNT, CDR2 YENEEA. This CDR3 has 17 amino acids. V gave up 5 bases and J gave up 2 bases; unmatched junction bases: 11. The CDR3, as DNA: TGTGCCAGCAGCGGAGTCTTAGCGGGAGGCTCTCAAGAGACCCAGTACTTC. This translates into CASSGVLAGGSQETQYF.

The sample holds a few counts of this clonotype. This chain connects TRBV28 to TRBJ2-7, with a weak D call TRBD1 (6 bases). V lost 6 bases, J lost 5 bases, and 17 bases lay in between. The CDR3 sequence is 14 residues long. Germline V lookup: CDR1 MDHEN, CDR2 SYDVKM. CDR3: CASRTRTSGDEQYF. The CDR3 coding sequence is TGTGCCAGCAGAACGCGAACGTCAGGGGACGAGCAGTACTTC.

This chain uses TRBV7-6 with TRBJ1-1, with TRBD1 identical over 10 bases. The V gene's germline CDR1 is SGHVS and CDR2 FNYEAQ. Trimming at V came to 1 base and at J to 6 bases, leaving 2 bases not matched to a gene. This CDR3 region has 14 residues. CDR3 sequence reads: CASSLGDRGAEAFF. The DNA for the CDR3 is TGTGCCAGCAGCTTAGGGGACAGGGGCGCTGAAGCTTTCTTT.

This clonotype was observed once. This may be a read error, as it is one base from a much larger clone. The CDR3 here is CASSETWRFVGDKQYF. Here the CDR3 DNA reads TGTGCCAGCAGTGAAACCTGGAGGTTCGTAGGTGATAAGCAGTACTTC. The chain has TRBV2 and TRBJ2-7; a possible D gene is TRBD2 (5 bases). The CDR3 runs 16 residues. V was shortened by 2 bases and J by 8 bases, with 22 bases between the two germline ends. Germline loops: CDR1 SNHLY, CDR2 FYNNEI.

This chain connects TRBV18 to TRBJ1-5; TRBD1 agrees at 7 bases. Trimming at V came to 8 bases and at J to 0 bases, leaving 7 bases not matched to a gene. This CDR3 contains 15 residues. Germline values: CDR1 KGHSH, CDR2 LQKENI. The CDR3 region is CASTLTGDSNQPQHF. In DNA form, the CDR3 reads TGTGCCAGCACTCTAACAGGGGATAGCAATCAGCCCCAGCATTTT.

This clonotype was seen ten or more times. This chain uses TRBV28 with TRBJ2-6, with D possibly matching TRBD1 (6 bases). Germline CDR1 is MDHEN and CDR2 is SYDVKM. The CDR3 length is 16 residues. V was pared by 5 bases and J by 0 bases, with 11 bases between. The CDR3 DNA reads as TGTGCCAGCAGTGACAGGCAACGCTCTGGGGCCAACGTCCTGACTTTC. It encodes CASSDRQRSGANVLTF. The variable domain in full, with the rest retrieved from reference TRBV28 and TRBJ2-6, is DVKVTQSSRYLVKRTGEKVFLECVQDMDHENMFWYRQDPGLGLRLIYFSYDVKMKEKGDIPEGYSVSREKKERFSLILESASTNQTSMYLCASSDRQRSGANVLTFGAGSRLTVL.

This clonotype was observed many times. The rearrangement links TRBV10-3 to TRBJ1-1, with D tentatively TRBD1 (5 bases). The CDR3 is made up of 14 amino acids. The germline V gene has CDR1 ENHRY and CDR2 SYGVKD. Trimming pared 4 bases from V and 2 bases from J, leaving 11 bases between. CDR3 in amino acids: CAISVREENTEAFF. CDR3 DNA: TGTGCCATCAGTGTCAGGGAGGAAAACACTGAAGCTTTCTTT.

This clonotype was seen repeatedly, ten times or more. This chain connects TRBV6-5 to TRBJ2-7; no reliable D call. Looked up from germline, CDR1 is MNHEY and CDR2 is SVGAGI. Trimming took 2 bases from V and 0 from J, leaving 8 bases between them. CDR3 length equals 14 residues. CDR3 sequence (DNA): TGTGCCAGCAGTTACCGGTCTTCCTCCTACGAGCAGTACTTC. Translating it yields CASSYRSSSYEQYF.

This clonotype turned up a few times. The chain links TRBV29-1 to TRBJ2-1; 7 bases align to TRBD1. CDR1 SQVTM and CDR2 ANQGSEA come from the germline V gene. With V trimmed by 5 bases and J by 3 bases, 10 bases remained unmatched. The CDR3 covers 15 residues. CDR3 coding DNA: TGCAGCGTTCGGGGTGACAGGGCAGACTACAATGAGCAGTTCTTC. It specifies CSVRGDRADYNEQFF.

This clonotype was counted ten times or more. This chain links TRBV28 with TRBJ1-2, with 9 bases identical to TRBD1. V trimming: 5 bases; J trimming: 8 bases; junction bases outside the gene matches: 12. CDR3 length: 15 amino acids. Germline lookup yields CDR1 MDHEN and CDR2 SYDVKM. The CDR3 coding sequence is TGTGCCAGCAGTGGTGGGACAGGGCATTTGTACGGCTACACCTTC. Protein sequence: CASSGGTGHLYGYTF.

This clonotype appeared many times. The rearrangement uses TRBV28 and TRBJ1-2, with 7 nucleotides matching TRBD1. With V trimmed by 2 bases and J by 6 bases, 9 bases remained unmatched. Germline assignment: CDR1 MDHEN and CDR2 SYDVKM. The CDR3 sequence is 15 residues long. The CDR3 region has the DNA TGTGCCAGCAGTTTAGACAGGGCCCCTACTAATGGCTACACCTTC. The encoded protein is CASSLDRAPTNGYTF.

In its sample, this clonotype was seen many times. The chain uses TRBV11-3 and TRBJ2-7; 12 positions match TRBD2. The CDR3 is 14 amino acids. After removal of 5 bases from V and 6 bases from J, the junction contained 5 bases not matched to a gene. Germline V lookup: CDR1 SGHNT, CDR2 YENEEA. CDR3 DNA: TGTGCCAGCAGCGCGCTAGCGGGAGGGATCGAGCAGTACTTC. This encodes CASSALAGGIEQYF.

Ten or more counts support this clonotype. The chain combines TRBV10-3 with TRBJ1-5; TRBD1 matches at 9 bases. The CDR3 covers 15 residues. Germline V CDR1 and CDR2: ENHRY, SYGVKD. With V trimmed by 3 bases and J by 2 bases, 2 bases remained unmatched. CDR3 amino acids: CAISDRDRGNQPQHF. CDR3 nucleotide sequence: TGTGCCATCAGTGACCGGGACAGGGGCAATCAGCCCCAGCATTTT.

The J gene is TRBJ1-6, the V gene TRBV5-6, with no clear D. The CDR3 loop spans 16 amino acids. CDR1 is SGHDT, CDR2 YYEEEE, per germline. V was trimmed by 0 bases and J by 0 bases, leaving 7 bases between them. The CDR3, as DNA: TGTGCCAGCAGCTTGGGTGCAAGCTCCTATAATTCACCCCTCCACTTT. It encodes CASSLGASSYNSPLHF.

This clonotype came up many times. The chain joins TRBV7-8 to TRBJ1-4, with a weak D call TRBD1 (6 bases). V was clipped by 5 bases and J by 8 bases, with 15 bases between them. Germline assignment: CDR1 SGHVS and CDR2 FQNEAQ. This CDR3 is 14 amino acids long. In nucleotides, the CDR3 is TGTGCCAGCAGCCTTTACAGGGTCGGGGAAAAACTGTTTTTT. Translation gives CASSLYRVGEKLFF.

This chain joins TRBV12-3 or TRBV12-4 and TRBJ2-2; 9 nucleotides agree with TRBD1. The CDR3 extends over 16 amino acids. J gave up 6 bases and V 4 bases, and 9 bases lay outside the gene matches. The CDR3 sequence is CASSYTGGADAGELFF. In nucleotides, the CDR3 is TGTGCCAGCAGTTACACAGGGGGCGCCGACGCCGGGGAGCTGTTTTTT.